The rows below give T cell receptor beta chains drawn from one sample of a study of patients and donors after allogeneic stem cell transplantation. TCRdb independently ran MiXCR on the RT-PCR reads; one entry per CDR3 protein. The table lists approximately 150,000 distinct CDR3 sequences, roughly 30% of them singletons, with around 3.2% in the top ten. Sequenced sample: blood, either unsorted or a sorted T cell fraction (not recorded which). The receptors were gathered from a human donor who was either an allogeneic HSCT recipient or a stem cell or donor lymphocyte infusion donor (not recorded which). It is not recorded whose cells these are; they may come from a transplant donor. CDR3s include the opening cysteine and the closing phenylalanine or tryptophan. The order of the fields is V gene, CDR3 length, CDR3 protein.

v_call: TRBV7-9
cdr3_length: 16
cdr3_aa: CASTLRGTSDTGELFF

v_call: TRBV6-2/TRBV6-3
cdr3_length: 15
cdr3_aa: CASSYWTGVNTEAFF

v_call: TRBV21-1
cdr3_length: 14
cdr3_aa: CASSKLGPDYEQYF

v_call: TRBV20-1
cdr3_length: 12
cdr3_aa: CSARVGKPTQYF

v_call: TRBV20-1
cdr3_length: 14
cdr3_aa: CSARGGRFYSPLHF

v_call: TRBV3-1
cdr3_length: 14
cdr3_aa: CASSQVLGQETQYF

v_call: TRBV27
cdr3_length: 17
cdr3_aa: CASSWRAGTRSTGELFF

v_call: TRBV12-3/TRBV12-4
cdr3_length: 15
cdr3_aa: CASTRDRIVTGELFF

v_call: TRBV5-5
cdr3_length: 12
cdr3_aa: CASSLKYHEQYF

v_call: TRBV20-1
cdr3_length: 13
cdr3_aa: CSARGQTNQPQHF

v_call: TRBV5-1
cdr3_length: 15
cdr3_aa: CASSILAGVEDTQYF

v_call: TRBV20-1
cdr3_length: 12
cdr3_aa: CSARRPGREQYF

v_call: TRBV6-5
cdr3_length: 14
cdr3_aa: CASSYSCLVETQYF

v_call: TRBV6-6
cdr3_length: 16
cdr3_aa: CASSYLTGPAKNIQYF

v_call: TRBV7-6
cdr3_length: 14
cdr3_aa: CASSLSGRTGELFF

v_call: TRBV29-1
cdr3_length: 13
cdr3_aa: CSVEVLGGTEAFF

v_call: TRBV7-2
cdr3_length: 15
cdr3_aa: CASSLIPGQQETQYF

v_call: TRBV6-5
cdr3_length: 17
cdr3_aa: CASSYVFGPGGANVLTF

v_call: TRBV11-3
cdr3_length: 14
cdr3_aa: CASSLGAGYNEQFF

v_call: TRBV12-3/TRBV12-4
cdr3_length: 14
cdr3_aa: CASGEGQSQETQYF

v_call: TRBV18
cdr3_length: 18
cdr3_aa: CASSRPPTSGRAGYEQFF

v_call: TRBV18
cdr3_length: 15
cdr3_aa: CASSPRDRPWGEQFF

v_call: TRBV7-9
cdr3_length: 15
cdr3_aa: CASSLGRESGYEQFF

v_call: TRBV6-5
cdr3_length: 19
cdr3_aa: CASSYAGRSLLSGANVLTF

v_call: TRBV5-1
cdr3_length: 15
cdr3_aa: CASSLRQGNYNEQFF

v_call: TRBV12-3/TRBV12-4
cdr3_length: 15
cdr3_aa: CASSSGQGLGYEQYF

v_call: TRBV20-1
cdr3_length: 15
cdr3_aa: CSALAGVPNTGELFF

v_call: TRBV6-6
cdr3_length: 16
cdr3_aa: CASSGVSDRDFYEQYF

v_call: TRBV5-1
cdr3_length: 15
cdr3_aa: CASSFGERVTYEQYF

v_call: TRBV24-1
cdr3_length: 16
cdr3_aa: CATSQPPSTSNNEQFF

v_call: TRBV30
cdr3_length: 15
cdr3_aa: CAWSTVGTGAYEQYF

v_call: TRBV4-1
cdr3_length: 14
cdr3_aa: CASSQGQGQDIQYF

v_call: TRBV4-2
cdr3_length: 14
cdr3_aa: CASSRTRSGGELFF

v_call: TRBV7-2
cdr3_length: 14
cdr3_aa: CASSLVAKGETQYF

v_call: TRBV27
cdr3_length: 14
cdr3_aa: CATRGALNTGELFF

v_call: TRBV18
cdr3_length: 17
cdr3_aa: CASSRTPQNSGANVLTF

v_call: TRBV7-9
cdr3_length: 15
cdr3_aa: CASSHSWDTIAPQHF

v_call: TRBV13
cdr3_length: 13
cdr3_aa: CASSSGRVNEQFF

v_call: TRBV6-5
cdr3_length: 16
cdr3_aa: CASSYGSRTSNYGYTF

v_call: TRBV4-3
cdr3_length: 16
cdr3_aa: CASSQDRMGVTDTQYF

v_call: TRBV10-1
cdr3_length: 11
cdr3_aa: CASGKDEKLFF

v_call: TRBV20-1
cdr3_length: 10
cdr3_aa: CSASTDTQYF

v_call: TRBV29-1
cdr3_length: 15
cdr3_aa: CSVEGTSGNFYEQYF

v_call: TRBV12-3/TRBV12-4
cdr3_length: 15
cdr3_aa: CASSSSGTSYNEQFF

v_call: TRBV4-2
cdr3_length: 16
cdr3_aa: CASSQDLSSYNSPLHF

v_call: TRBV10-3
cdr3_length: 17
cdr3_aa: CAISDPGMEARTYEQYF